This T cell receptor beta chain came from a study of cytomegalovirus exposure and HLA in healthy donors. V was pared by 0 bases and J by 2 bases, with 9 bases between. The germline gives CDR1 LNHDA, CDR2 SQIVND (reference sequence). This CDR3 is 15 amino acids long. Primers included in the PCR were 60 Vbeta and 13 Jbeta primers. Generated by immunoSEQ multiplex PCR, the TCRdb table keeps only in-frame clones and is missing some. The table records roughly 93,000 clones, around three quarters of them present only once. Source material: PBMCs. The chain uses TRBV19 and TRBJ2-3; D is possibly TRBD1 (6 bases). This receptor was identified in a man aged 35 to 55 in good health and CMV-seronegative. The CDR3: CASSIDRGITDTQYF. Written as DNA, the CDR3 is TGTGCCAGTAGTATAGACAGGGGAATCACAGATACGCAGTATTTT.